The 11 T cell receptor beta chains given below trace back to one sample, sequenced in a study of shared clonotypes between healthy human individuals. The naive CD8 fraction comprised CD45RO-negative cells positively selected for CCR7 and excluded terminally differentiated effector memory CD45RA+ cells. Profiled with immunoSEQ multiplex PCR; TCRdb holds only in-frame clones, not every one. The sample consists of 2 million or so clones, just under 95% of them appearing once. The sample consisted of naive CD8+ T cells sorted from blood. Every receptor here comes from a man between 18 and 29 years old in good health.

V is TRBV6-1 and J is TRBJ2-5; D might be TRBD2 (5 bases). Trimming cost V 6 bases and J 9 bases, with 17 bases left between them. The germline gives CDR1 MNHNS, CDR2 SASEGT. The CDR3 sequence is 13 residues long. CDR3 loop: CASSLPDDGAQYF. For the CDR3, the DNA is TGTGCCAGCAGCTTGCCGGACGACGGGGCCCAGTACTTC.

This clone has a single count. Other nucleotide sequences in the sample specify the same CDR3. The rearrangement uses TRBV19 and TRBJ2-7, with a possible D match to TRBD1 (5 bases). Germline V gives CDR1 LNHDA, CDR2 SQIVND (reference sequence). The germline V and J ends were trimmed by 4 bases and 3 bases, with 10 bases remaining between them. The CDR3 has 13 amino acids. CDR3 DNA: TGTGCCAGTAGTACAACAGGAGTCTACGAGCAGTACTTC. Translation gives CASSTTGVYEQYF.

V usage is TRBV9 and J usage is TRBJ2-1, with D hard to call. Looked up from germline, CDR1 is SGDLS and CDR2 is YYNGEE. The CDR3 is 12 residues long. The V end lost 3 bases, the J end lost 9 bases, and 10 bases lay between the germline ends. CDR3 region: CASSEGSGEQFF. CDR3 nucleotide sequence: TGTGCCAGCAGCGAAGGTTCAGGTGAGCAGTTCTTC.

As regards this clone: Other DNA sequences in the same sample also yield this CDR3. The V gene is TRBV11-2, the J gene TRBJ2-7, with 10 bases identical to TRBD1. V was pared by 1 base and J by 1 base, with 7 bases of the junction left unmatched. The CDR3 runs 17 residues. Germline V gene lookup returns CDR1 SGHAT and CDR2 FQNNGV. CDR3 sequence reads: CASSLGPGTGVSYEQYF. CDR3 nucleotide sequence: TGTGCCAGCAGCTTAGGCCCCGGGACAGGGGTATCCTACGAGCAGTACTTC. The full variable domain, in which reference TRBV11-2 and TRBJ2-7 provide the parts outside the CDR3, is EAGVAQSPRYKIIEKRQSVAFWCNPISGHATLYWYQQILGQGPKLLIQFQNNGVVDDSQLPKDRFSAERLKGVDSTLKIQPAKLEDSAVYLCASSLGPGTGVSYEQYFGPGTRLTVT.

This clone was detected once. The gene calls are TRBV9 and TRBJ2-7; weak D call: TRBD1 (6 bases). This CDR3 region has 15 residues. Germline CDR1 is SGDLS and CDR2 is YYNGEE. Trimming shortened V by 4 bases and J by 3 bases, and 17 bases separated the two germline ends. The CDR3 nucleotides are TGTGCCAGCAGCCCGGAGGACAGAGAATACTACGAGCAGTACTTC. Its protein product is CASSPEDREYYEQYF.

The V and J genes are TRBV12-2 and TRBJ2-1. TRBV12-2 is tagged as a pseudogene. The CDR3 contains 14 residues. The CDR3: CASRQGEGRNEQFF. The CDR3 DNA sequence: TGTGCAAGTCGCCAGGGGGAGGGTCGCAATGAGCAGTTCTTC.

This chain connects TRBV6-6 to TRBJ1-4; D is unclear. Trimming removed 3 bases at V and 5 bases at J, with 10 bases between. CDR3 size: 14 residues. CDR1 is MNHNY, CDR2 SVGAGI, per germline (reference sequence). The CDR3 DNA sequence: TGTGCCAGCAGTTATCAGGCGGGAAATGAAAAACTGTTTTTT. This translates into CASSYQAGNEKLFF.

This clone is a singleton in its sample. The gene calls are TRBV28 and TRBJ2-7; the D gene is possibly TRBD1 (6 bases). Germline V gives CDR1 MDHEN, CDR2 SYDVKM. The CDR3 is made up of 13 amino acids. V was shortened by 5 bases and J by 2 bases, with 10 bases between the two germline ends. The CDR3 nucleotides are TGTGCCAGCAGTCCGGACAGTCCCTACGAGCAGTACTTC. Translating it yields CASSPDSPYEQYF. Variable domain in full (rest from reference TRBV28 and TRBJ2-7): DVKVTQSSRYLVKRTGEKVFLECVQDMDHENMFWYRQDPGLGLRLIYFSYDVKMKEKGDIPEGYSVSREKKERFSLILESASTNQTSMYLCASSPDSPYEQYFGPGTRLTVT.

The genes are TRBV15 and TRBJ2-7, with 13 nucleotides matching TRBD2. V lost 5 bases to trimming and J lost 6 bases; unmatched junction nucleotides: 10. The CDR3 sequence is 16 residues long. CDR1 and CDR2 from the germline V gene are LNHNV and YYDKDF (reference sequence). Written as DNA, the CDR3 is TGTGCCACCAGCGGCGGACTAGCGGGAGATTTCCCCGAGCAGTACTTC. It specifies CATSGGLAGDFPEQYF.

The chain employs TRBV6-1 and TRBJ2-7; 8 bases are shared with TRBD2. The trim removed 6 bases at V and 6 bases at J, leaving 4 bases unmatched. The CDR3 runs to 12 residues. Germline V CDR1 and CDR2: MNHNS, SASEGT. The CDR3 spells CASRGLAGEQYF. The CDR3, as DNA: TGTGCCAGCAGAGGACTAGCCGGCGAGCAGTACTTC.

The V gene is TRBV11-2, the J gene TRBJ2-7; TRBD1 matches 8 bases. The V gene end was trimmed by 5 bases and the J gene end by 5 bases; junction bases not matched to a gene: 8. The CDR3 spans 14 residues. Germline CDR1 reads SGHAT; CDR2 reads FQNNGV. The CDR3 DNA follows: TGTGCCAGCAGCCTACAGGGGGAAGGCGACGAGCAGTACTTC. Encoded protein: CASSLQGEGDEQYF.